These T cell receptor beta chains were read from a single sample in a study of T cells in Graves' hyperthyroidism and ophthalmopathy. Each CDR3 protein gets one entry after TCRdb re-called the multiplex PCR reads with MiXCR. There are fewer than 650,000 distinct CDR3 sequences in the sample; 13% to 15% occur only once, and more than 6% lies in the top ten. Sequencing used blood. These receptors all stem from a woman between 18 and 30 years old with Graves' ophthalmopathy. CDR3s include the opening cysteine and the closing phenylalanine or tryptophan. The order of the fields is CDR3 protein, CDR3 DNA, clone size, J gene, CDR3 length, V gene, D gene. A D gene is named only where the DNA matches it firmly. Clone size, where shown, is once, few, many, or a class for clones that have expanded.

CDR3: CASSQAILYGYTF
DNA: TGTGCCAGCAGCCAAGCCATACTCTATGGCTACACCTTC
size: .
J: TRBJ1-2
length: 13
V: TRBV14
D: .

CDR3: CASSLALTSGSSTDTQYF
DNA: TGTGCCAGCAGTTTAGCTCTTACTAGCGGGTCTAGCACAGATACGCAGTATTTT
size: .
J: TRBJ2-3
length: 18
V: TRBV28
D: TRBD2

CDR3: CASSVGTSGDTYEQYF
DNA: TGTGCCAGCAGCGTCGGGACTAGCGGAGATACCTACGAGCAGTACTTC
size: .
J: TRBJ2-7
length: 16
V: TRBV9
D: TRBD2

CDR3: CASSSGTPSYEQYF
DNA: TGTGCCAGCAGCTCGGGGACACCTTCCTACGAGCAGTACTTC
size: many
J: TRBJ2-7
length: 14
V: TRBV7-8
D: .

CDR3: CASSPNPTIGYTF
DNA: TGTGCCAGCAGCCCAAACCCCACTATTGGCTACACCTTC
size: few
J: TRBJ1-2
length: 13
V: TRBV27
D: .

CDR3: CASSARGRTLYSNQPQHF
DNA: TGTGCCAGCAGTGCGCGGGGCAGAACTCTTTATAGCAATCAGCCCCAGCATTTT
size: many
J: TRBJ1-5
length: 18
V: TRBV6-1
D: .

CDR3: CASTAPIDRAPYEQYF
DNA: TGTGCCAGCACGGCCCCTATAGACAGGGCCCCCTACGAGCAGTACTTC
size: many
J: TRBJ2-7
length: 16
V: TRBV2
D: TRBD1

CDR3: CASSDGTGGNEQFF
DNA: TGTGCCAGCAGTGACGGGACAGGGGGCAATGAGCAGTTCTTC
size: few
J: TRBJ2-1
length: 14
V: TRBV6-4
D: TRBD1

CDR3: CASSLGGFSTDTQYF
DNA: TGTGCCAGCAGCTTAGGGGGATTTAGCACAGATACGCAGTATTTT
size: few
J: TRBJ2-3
length: 15
V: TRBV7-8
D: .

CDR3: CASSLGGRANYEQYF
DNA: TGTGCCAGCAGTCTCGGCGGGAGGGCAAACTACGAGCAGTACTTC
size: many
J: TRBJ2-7
length: 15
V: TRBV27
D: TRBD2

CDR3: CASSLGQGGGTGELFF
DNA: TGTGCCAGCAGCTTAGGCCAGGGAGGGGGCACCGGGGAGCTGTTTTTT
size: few
J: TRBJ2-2
length: 16
V: TRBV7-3
D: .

CDR3: CASSLDLGHYNEQFF
DNA: TGTGCCAGCAGCTTAGATCTGGGACATTACAATGAGCAGTTCTTC
size: many
J: TRBJ2-1
length: 15
V: TRBV11-2
D: .

CDR3: CASSQEALAEAFSDEQFF
DNA: TGTGCCAGCAGCCAAGAGGCCCTAGCGGAGGCGTTTAGCGATGAGCAGTTCTTC
size: .
J: TRBJ2-1
length: 18
V: TRBV14
D: TRBD2

CDR3: CASSPGLGYEQYF
DNA: TGTGCCAGCAGTCCGGGACTAGGCTACGAGCAGTACTTC
size: many
J: TRBJ2-7
length: 13
V: TRBV28
D: TRBD2

CDR3: CASSQDSGETYGYTF
DNA: TGCGCCAGCAGCCAAGATTCAGGGGAAACCTATGGCTACACCTTC
size: many
J: TRBJ1-2
length: 15
V: TRBV4-1
D: .

CDR3: CASSAGGTGYYEQYF
DNA: TGTGCCAGCAGCGCCGGCGGGACGGGATACTACGAGCAGTACTTC
size: .
J: TRBJ2-7
length: 15
V: TRBV9
D: .

CDR3: CATRNRLAGGQETQYF
DNA: TGTGCCACGCGGAACCGACTAGCGGGAGGACAAGAGACCCAGTACTTC
size: .
J: TRBJ2-5
length: 16
V: TRBV10-3
D: TRBD2

CDR3: CASSQTSLAYEQYF
DNA: TGTGCCAGCAGCCAGACTTCATTGGCCTACGAGCAGTACTTC
size: many
J: TRBJ2-7
length: 14
V: TRBV3-1
D: .

CDR3: CASSYRDGSNEKLFF
DNA: TGTGCCAGCAGTTACCGGGACGGATCTAATGAAAAACTGTTTTTT
size: many
J: TRBJ1-4
length: 15
V: TRBV6-2/TRBV6-3
D: .

CDR3: CAWSVTAYEQYF
DNA: TGTGCCTGGAGTGTCACTGCGTACGAGCAGTACTTC
size: many
J: TRBJ2-7
length: 12
V: TRBV30
D: .

CDR3: CATSRDYRGEQFF
DNA: TGTGCCACCAGCAGAGACTACAGAGGGGAGCAGTTCTTC
size: .
J: TRBJ2-1
length: 13
V: TRBV15
D: .

CDR3: CASSFWGKSSYEQYF
DNA: TGTGCCAGCAGTTTTTGGGGGAAGAGCTCCTACGAGCAGTACTTC
size: many
J: TRBJ2-7
length: 15
V: TRBV12-3/TRBV12-4
D: .

CDR3: CAISRPGGYNEQFF
DNA: TGTGCCATCAGCCGCCCCGGGGGTTACAATGAGCAGTTCTTC
size: many
J: TRBJ2-1
length: 14
V: TRBV10-3
D: .

CDR3: CATSDLQGLAGPSYEQYF
DNA: TGTGCCACCAGTGATTTGCAGGGGCTAGCGGGCCCCTCCTACGAGCAGTACTTC
size: .
J: TRBJ2-7
length: 18
V: TRBV24-1
D: TRBD2

CDR3: CAIRGTGGANSPLHF
DNA: TGTGCCATCAGAGGGACAGGGGGGGCCAATTCACCCCTCCACTTT
size: few
J: TRBJ1-6
length: 15
V: TRBV10-3
D: TRBD1

CDR3: CASGDRLNTEAFF
DNA: TGTGCCAGTGGGGACAGACTTAACACTGAAGCTTTCTTT
size: many
J: TRBJ1-1
length: 13
V: TRBV19
D: TRBD1

CDR3: CASSYSGTSGRTGELFF
DNA: TGTGCCAGCAGTTACTCCGGGACTAGCGGGAGAACCGGGGAGCTGTTTTTT
size: .
J: TRBJ2-2
length: 17
V: TRBV6-2/TRBV6-3
D: TRBD2

CDR3: CASSEFYSNQPQHF
DNA: TGTGCCAGCAGTGAATTCTATAGCAATCAGCCCCAGCATTTT
size: .
J: TRBJ1-5
length: 14
V: TRBV2
D: .